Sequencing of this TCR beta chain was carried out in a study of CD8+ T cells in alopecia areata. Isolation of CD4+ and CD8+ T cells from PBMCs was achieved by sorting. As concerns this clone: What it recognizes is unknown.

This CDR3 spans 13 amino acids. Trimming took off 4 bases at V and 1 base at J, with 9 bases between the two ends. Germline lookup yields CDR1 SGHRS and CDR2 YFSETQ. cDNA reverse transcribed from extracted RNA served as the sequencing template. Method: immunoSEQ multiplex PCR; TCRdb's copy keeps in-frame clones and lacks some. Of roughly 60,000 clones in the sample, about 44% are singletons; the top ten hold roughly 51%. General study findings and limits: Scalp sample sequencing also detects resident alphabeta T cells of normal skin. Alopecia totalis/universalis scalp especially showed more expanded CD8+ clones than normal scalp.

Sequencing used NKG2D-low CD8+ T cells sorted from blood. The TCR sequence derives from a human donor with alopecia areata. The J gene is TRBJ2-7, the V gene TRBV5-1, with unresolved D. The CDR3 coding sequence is TGCGCCAGCAGCGTACACAGATCCTACGAGCAGTACTTC. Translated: CASSVHRSYEQYF.